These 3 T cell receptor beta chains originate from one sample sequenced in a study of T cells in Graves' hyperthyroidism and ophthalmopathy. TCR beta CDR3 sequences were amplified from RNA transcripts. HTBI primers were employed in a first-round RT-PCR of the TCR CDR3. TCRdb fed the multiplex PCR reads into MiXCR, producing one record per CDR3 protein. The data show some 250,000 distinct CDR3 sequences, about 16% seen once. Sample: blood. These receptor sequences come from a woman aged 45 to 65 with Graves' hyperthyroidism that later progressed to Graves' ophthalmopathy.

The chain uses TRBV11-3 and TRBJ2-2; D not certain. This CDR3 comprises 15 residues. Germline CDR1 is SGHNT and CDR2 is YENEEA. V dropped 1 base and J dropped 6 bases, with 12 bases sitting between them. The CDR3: CASSLGPDSAGELFF. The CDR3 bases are TGTGCCAGCAGCTTAGGCCCTGACTCCGCCGGGGAGCTGTTTTTT.

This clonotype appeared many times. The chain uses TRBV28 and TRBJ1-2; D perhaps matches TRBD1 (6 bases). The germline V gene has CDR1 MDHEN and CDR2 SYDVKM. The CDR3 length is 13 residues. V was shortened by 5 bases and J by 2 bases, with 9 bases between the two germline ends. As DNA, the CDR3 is TGTGCCAGCAGTATTACAGGGAACTATGGCTACACCTTC. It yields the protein CASSITGNYGYTF.

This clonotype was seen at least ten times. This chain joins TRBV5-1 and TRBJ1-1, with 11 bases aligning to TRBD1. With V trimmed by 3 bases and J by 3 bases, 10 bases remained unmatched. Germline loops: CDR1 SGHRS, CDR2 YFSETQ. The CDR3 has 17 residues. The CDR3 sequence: CASSYGQGAGGHTEAFF. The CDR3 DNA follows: TGCGCCAGCAGCTACGGACAGGGGGCAGGAGGGCACACTGAAGCTTTCTTT.